The source of this T cell receptor (beta chain) is a study of immune heterogeneity within non-small cell lung tumors. Study summary: Among the tumors, a few were squamous cell carcinomas, under 13 were non-squamous carcinomas and 1 was not otherwise specified.

A few counts support this clonotype. Antigen unknown. Bulk tumor genomic DNA constituted the template, at 450 to 700 ng per sample. From each primary tumor, several far-apart biopsies were obtained during surgery. Patients underwent curative surgery for untreated, newly diagnosed non-small cell lung cancer. Whole-study findings and limits: Dominant CDR3 beta clonotypes repeated across a patient's tumor loci, while different loci held unique high-frequency clones. With local tumor mutational burden, local T-cell clonality showed a moderate but significant correlation (R about 0.34). Patients largely differed in their high-frequency T-cell receptor beta clonotypes.

V was trimmed by 7 bases and J by 4 bases, leaving 5 bases between them. CDR3 size: 10 residues. Germline assignment: CDR1 MNHEY and CDR2 SVGEGT. With 32 V and 13 J primers, multiplex PCR amplified the TCR beta CDR3. One entry per CDR3 protein, called by TCRdb with MiXCR from the multiplex PCR reads. The sample contains 3,500 to 4,500 distinct CDR3 sequences, 27% of which appear only once. Sequencing input: lung tumor tissue. The source of this sequence is a man between 60 and 70 years old with non-small cell lung cancer. This chain links TRBV6-2 or TRBV6-3 with TRBJ2-7; maybe TRBD1 (5 bases). The CDR3 reads CASKGYEQYF. The CDR3 nucleotides read TGTGCCAGCAAGGGGTACGAGCAGTACTTC.